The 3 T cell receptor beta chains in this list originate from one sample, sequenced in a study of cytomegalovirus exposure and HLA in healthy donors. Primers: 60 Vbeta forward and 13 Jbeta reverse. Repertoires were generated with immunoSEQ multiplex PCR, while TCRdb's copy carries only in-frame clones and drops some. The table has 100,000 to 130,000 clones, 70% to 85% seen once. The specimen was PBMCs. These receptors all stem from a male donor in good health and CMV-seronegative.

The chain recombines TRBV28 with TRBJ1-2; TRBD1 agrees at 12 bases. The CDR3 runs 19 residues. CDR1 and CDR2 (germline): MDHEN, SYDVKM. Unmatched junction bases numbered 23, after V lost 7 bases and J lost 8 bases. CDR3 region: CASTNPAFIGTGGTRGYTF. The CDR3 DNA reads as TGTGCCAGCACAAACCCAGCCTTTATAGGGACAGGGGGCACTCGAGGCTACACCTTC.

The DNA of the CDR3 is TGTGCCAGCAGCTATGGGAACAGGGTAGGTGATCAGCCCCAGCATTTT. It encodes CASSYGNRVGDQPQHF. This chain links TRBV27 with TRBJ1-5, with a possible D match to TRBD1 (6 bases). Germline V gene lookup returns CDR1 MNHEY and CDR2 SMNVEV (reference sequence). The V end was cut by 6 bases, the J end by 5 bases, with 20 bases between. The CDR3 is made up of 16 amino acids.

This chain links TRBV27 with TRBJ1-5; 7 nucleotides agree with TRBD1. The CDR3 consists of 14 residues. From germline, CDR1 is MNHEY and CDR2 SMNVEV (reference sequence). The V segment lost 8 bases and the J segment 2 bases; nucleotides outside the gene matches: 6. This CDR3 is CASRSGTGNQPQHF. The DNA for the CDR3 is TGTGCCAGCCGATCCGGGACAGGCAATCAGCCCCAGCATTTT.